This entry concerns a single TCR beta chain. The CDR3 length is 13 residues. V was shortened by 0 bases and J by 0 bases, with 5 bases between the two germline ends. Germline V gene sequence: CDR1 GTSNPN, CDR2 SVGIG (reference sequence). Some clones are missing from TCRdb's copy, which holds only in-frame ones; the method was immunoSEQ multiplex PCR. The sample consists of 140,000 to 150,000 clones, around 91% of them appearing once. This sample is part of a study of blood T cell repertoires in COVID-19. Across the whole study: Sites in the United States, Italy and Spain provided acute and convalescent COVID-19 samples. Nucleic acid was either cDNA or gDNA, and it came from T cells, B-cell-depleted T cells, or PBMCs.

Sequencing input: peripheral blood. The clonotype originates from a woman aged 60 to 75 with active COVID-19. The chain carries TRBV30 and TRBJ1-1; D gene uncertain. CDR3 sequence (DNA): TGTGCCTGGAGTGTCGGAGTGAACACTGAAGCTTTCTTT. Residues: CAWSVGVNTEAFF. Supplemented by reference TRBV30 and TRBJ1-1, the full variable domain reads SQTIHQWPATLVQPVGSPLSLECTVEGTSNPNLYWYRQAAGRGLQLLFYSVGIGQISSEVPQNLSASRPQDRQFILSSKKLLLSDSGFYLCAWSVGVNTEAFFGQGTRLTVV.